This TCR beta chain was identified in a study of T cells in Graves' hyperthyroidism and ophthalmopathy. TCR beta CDR3 sequences were amplified from RNA transcripts. The HTBI primer set drove a first-round RT-PCR of the TCR CDR3. TCRdb analysed the multiplex PCR reads with MiXCR anew, one entry per CDR3 protein. The table lists roughly 710,000 distinct CDR3 sequences, 30% to 40% of them singletons. With a duration under 2 months, the hyperthyroidism was newly diagnosed in patients aged 18 to 65. 10 ml of fresh peripheral blood supplied the PBMCs. CDR3 length: 14 residues. V lost 2 bases to trimming and J lost 3 bases, with 13 bases between them. Germline CDR1 DFQATT, CDR2 SNEGSKA (reference sequence).

This chain links TRBV20-1 with TRBJ2-5; a weak D match, TRBD2 (6 bases). The receptor was derived from a woman aged 40-49 years with Graves' hyperthyroidism. The sequenced material came from blood. CDR3 DNA: TGCAGTGCTAGACTAGGTGCGGGGAAAGAGACCCAGTACTTC. It is translated as CSARLGAGKETQYF.